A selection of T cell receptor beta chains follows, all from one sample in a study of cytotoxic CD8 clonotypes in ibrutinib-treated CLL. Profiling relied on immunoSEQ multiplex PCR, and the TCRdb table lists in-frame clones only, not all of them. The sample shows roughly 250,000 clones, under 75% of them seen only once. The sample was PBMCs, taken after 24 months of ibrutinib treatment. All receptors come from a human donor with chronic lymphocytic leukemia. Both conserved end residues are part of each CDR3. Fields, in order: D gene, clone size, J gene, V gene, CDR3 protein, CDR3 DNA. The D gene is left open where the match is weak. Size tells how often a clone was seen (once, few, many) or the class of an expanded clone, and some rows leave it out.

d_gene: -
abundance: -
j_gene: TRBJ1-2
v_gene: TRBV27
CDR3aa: CASSYQRGAVGYTF
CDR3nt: TGTGCCAGCAGTTACCAACGGGGGGCGGTAGGCTACACCTTC

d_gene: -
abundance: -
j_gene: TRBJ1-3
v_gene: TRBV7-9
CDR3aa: CASSLEASGNTIYF
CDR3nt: TGTGCCAGCAGCTTAGAAGCCAGTGGAAACACCATATATTTT

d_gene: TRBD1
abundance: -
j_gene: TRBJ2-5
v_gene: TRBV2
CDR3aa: CASRVRQGARETQYF
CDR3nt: TGTGCCAGCAGGGTACGACAGGGGGCAAGGGAGACCCAGTACTTC

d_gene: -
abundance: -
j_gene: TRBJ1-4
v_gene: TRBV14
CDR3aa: CASSQVGALREKLFF
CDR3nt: TGTGCCAGCAGCCAAGTGGGGGCACTTAGAGAAAAACTGTTTTTT

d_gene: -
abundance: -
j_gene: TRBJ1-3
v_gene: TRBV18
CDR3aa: CASSLALTASGNTIYF
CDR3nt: TGTGCCAGCTCTCTCGCTCTGACAGCGTCTGGAAACACCATATATTTT

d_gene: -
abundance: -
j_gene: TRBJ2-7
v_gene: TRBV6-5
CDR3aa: CASSWSGYEQYF
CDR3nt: TGTGCCAGCTCTTGGTCCGGCTACGAGCAGTACTTC

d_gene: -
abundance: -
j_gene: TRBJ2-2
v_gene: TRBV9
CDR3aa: CASSEPTGPNTGELFF
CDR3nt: TGTGCCAGCAGCGAACCGACAGGCCCCAACACCGGGGAGCTGTTTTTT

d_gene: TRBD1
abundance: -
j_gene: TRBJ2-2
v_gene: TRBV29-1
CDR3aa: CSVGGGAVGTGELFF
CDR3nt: TGCAGCGTTGGAGGGGGCGCAGTTGGGACCGGGGAGCTGTTTTTT

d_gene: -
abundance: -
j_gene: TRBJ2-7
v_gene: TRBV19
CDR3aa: CASAWSEVYEQYF
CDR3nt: TGTGCCAGTGCGTGGTCAGAGGTCTACGAGCAGTACTTC

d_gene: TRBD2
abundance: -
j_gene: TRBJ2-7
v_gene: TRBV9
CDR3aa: CASSPSGTPFYEQYF
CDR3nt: TGTGCCAGCAGCCCGAGCGGGACCCCGTTCTACGAGCAGTACTTC

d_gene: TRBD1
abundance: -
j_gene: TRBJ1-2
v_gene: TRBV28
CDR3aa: CASSGTGGGHYGYTF
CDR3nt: TGTGCCAGCAGTGGTACAGGGGGCGGTCACTATGGCTACACCTTC

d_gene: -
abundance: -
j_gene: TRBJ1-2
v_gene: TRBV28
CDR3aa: CASDTGPRGYTF
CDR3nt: TGTGCCAGCGATACAGGTCCTAGAGGCTACACCTTC

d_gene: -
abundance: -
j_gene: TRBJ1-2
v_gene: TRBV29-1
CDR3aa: CSVRQTLNYGYTF
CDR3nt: TGCAGCGTTCGACAGACCTTGAACTATGGCTACACCTTC

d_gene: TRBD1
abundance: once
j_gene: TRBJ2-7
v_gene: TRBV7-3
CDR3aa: CASSLMGTEDYEQYF
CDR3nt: TGTGCCAGCAGCTTAATGGGGACAGAAGATTACGAGCAGTACTTC

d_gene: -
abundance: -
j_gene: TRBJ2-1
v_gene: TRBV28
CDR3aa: CASYDRVNEQFF
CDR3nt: TGTGCCAGCTATGACCGCGTCAATGAGCAGTTCTTC

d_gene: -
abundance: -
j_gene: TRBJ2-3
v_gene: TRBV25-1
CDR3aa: CASGLLGDTQYF
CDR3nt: TGTGCCAGCGGTCTCCTTGGGGATACGCAGTATTTT

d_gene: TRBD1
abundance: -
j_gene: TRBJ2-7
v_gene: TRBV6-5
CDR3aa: CASSERTGKYEQYF
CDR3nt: TGTGCCAGCAGTGAAAGGACAGGAAAATACGAGCAGTACTTC

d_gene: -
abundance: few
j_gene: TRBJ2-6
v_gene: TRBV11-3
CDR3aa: CASSGSRGANVLTF
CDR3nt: TGTGCCAGCAGCGGAAGTCGTGGGGCCAACGTCCTGACTTTC

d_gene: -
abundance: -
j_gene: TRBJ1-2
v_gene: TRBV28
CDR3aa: CASRMTGFDYGYTF
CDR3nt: TGTGCCAGCAGAATGACAGGTTTTGACTATGGCTACACCTTC

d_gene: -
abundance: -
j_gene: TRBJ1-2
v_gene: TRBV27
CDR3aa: CASSRFGLGDYGYTF
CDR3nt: TGTGCCAGCAGCCGCTTCGGATTAGGGGACTATGGCTACACCTTC

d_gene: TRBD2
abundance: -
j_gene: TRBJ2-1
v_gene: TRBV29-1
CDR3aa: CSVGLADNEQFF
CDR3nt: TGCAGCGTTGGGCTAGCGGACAATGAGCAGTTCTTC

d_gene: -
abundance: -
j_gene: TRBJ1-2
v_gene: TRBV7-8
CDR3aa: CASSLYWGEGNYGYTF
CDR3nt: TGTGCCAGCAGCCTGTACTGGGGGGAGGGGAACTATGGCTACACCTTC

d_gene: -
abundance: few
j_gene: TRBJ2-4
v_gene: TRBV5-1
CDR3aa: CASSPLLAKNIQYF
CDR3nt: TGCGCCAGCAGCCCCTTACTAGCCAAAAACATTCAGTACTTC

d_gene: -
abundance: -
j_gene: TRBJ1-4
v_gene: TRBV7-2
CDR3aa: CASSFVGSNNEKLFF
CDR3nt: TGTGCCAGCAGCTTTGTGGGATCCAACAATGAAAAACTGTTTTTT

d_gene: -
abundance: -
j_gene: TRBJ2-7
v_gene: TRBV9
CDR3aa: CASSVGGPGYEQYF
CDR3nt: TGTGCCAGCAGCGTTGGGGGGCCCGGGTACGAGCAGTACTTC

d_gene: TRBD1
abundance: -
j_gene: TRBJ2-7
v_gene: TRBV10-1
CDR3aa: CASSESPGTGFSEQYF
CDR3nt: TGCGCCAGCAGTGAAAGTCCGGGGACAGGGTTTTCCGAGCAGTACTTC

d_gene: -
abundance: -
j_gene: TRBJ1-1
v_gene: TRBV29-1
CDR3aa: CSVEGQGKAEAFF
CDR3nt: TGCAGCGTTGAAGGCCAGGGAAAAGCTGAAGCTTTCTTT

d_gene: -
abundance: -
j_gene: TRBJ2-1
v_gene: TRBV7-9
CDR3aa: CASSFAGPYEQFF
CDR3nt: TGTGCCAGCAGCTTTGCGGGGCCATATGAGCAGTTCTTC

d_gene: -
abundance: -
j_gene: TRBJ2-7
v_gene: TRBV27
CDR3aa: CARVSPPEQYF
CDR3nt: TGTGCCAGGGTTAGTCCCCCCGAGCAGTACTTC

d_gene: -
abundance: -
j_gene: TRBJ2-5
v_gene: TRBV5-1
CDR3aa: CASSRGPSNTETQYF
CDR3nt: TGCGCCAGCAGCAGGGGACCCTCAAACACAGAGACCCAGTACTTC

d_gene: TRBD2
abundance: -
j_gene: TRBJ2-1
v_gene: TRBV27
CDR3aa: CASKLADSYNEQFF
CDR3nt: TGTGCCAGCAAGCTAGCGGACTCCTACAATGAGCAGTTCTTC

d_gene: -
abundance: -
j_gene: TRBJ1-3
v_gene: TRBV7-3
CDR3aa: CASSPGAQGNTIYF
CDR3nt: TGTGCCAGCAGCCCAGGGGCGCAAGGAAACACCATATATTTT

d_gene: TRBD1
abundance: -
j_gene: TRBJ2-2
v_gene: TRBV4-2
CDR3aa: CASRQDRANTGELFF
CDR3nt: TGTGCCAGCAGGCAAGACAGGGCGAACACCGGGGAGCTGTTTTTT

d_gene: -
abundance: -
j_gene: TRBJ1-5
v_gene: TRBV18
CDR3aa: CASSADRGGNQPQHF
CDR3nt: TGTGCCAGCTCAGCGGACCGCGGAGGCAATCAGCCCCAGCATTTT

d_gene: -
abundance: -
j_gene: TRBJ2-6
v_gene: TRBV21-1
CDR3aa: CASSKWAGFASGANVLTF
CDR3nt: -

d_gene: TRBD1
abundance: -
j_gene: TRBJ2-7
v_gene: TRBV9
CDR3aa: CASSTTGTGFYEQYF
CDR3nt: TGTGCCAGCAGCACCACCGGGACAGGTTTCTACGAGCAGTACTTC

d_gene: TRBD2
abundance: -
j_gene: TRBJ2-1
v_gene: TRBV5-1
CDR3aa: CASSLGLAGTSYNEQFF
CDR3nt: TGCGCCAGCAGCTTAGGACTAGCGGGAACGTCCTACAATGAGCAGTTCTTC

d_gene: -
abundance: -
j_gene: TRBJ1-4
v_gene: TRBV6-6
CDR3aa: CASSLYMGVYEKLFF
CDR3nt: TGTGCCAGCAGTTTATATATGGGGGTTTATGAAAAACTGTTTTTT

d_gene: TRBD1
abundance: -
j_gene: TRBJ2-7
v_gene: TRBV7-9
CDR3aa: CASSLNVMTGGREQYF
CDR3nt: TGTGCCAGCAGCTTAAATGTTATGACAGGGGGCCGAGAGCAGTACTTC

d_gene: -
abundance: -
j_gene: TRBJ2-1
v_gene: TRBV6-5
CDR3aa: CASSYSNGGEQFF
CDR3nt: TGTGCCAGCAGTTACTCGAATGGTGGTGAGCAGTTCTTC

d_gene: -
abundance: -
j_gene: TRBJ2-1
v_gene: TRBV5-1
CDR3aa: CASSLALGRNNEQFF
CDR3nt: TGCGCCAGCAGCTTGGCCTTAGGCAGAAACAATGAGCAGTTCTTC

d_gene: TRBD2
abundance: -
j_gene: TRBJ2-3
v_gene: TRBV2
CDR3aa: CASSGAGGKDTDTQYF
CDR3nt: TGTGCCAGCAGTGGGGCGGGAGGGAAAGACACAGATACGCAGTATTTT

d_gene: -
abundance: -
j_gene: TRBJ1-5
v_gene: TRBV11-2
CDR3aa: CASSLSDHQPQHF
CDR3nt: TGTGCCAGCAGCTTATCAGATCATCAGCCCCAGCATTTT

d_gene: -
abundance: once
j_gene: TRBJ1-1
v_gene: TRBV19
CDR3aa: CASSVLDGFEAFF
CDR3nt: TGTGCCAGTAGTGTTTTGGACGGTTTTGAAGCTTTCTTT

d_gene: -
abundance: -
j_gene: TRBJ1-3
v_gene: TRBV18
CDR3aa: CASSPSDGNSGNTIYF
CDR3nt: TGTGCCAGCTCACCCTCGGACGGGAATTCTGGAAACACCATATATTTT

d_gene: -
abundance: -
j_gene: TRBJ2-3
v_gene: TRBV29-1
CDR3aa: CSGITGTPSEDTQYF
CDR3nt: TGCAGCGGGATCACCGGGACACCTTCGGAAGATACGCAGTATTTT

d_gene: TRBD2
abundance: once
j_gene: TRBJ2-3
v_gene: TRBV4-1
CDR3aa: CASSQERLAGDTQYF
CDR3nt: TGCGCCAGCAGCCAAGAGCGACTAGCGGGAGATACGCAGTATTTT

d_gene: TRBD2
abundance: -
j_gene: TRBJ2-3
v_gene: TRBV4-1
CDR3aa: CASSLTSDRGVSTDTQYF
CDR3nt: TGCGCCAGCAGCCTTACTAGCGATAGGGGCGTGAGCACAGATACGCAGTATTTT

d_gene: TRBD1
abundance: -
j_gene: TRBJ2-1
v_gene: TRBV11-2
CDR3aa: CASSLTGPVNEQFF
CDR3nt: TGTGCCAGCAGCTTGACAGGGCCGGTCAATGAGCAGTTCTTC

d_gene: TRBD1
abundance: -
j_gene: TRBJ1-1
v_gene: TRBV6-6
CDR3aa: CASSIRGQDEAFF
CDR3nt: TGTGCCAGCAGTATCAGGGGGCAGGATGAAGCTTTCTTT

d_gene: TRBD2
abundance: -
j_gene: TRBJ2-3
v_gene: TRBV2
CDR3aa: CASVTGLAVTDTQYF
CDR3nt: TGTGCCAGCGTCACGGGACTAGCGGTCACAGATACGCAGTATTTT

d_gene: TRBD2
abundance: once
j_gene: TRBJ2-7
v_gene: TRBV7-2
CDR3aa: CASSLRETGGREYYEQYF
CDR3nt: TGTGCCAGCAGCTTAAGGGAAACTGGCGGGAGGGAGTACTACGAGCAGTACTTC

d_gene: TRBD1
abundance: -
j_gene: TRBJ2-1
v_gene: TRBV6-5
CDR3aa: CASANRGNNEQFF
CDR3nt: TGTGCCAGCGCAAACAGGGGAAACAATGAGCAGTTCTTC

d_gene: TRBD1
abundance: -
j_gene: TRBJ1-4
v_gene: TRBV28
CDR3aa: CASSLGDRAGEKLFF
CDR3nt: TGTGCCAGCAGTTTAGGGGACAGGGCAGGTGAAAAACTGTTTTTT

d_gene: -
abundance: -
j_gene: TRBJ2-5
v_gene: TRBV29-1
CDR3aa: CSVEQGLQETQYF
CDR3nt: TGCAGCGTTGAACAGGGGCTCCAAGAGACCCAGTACTTC